The sequence of this TCR beta chain was determined in a study of T cell repertoires in cytomegalovirus infection. About the research overall: From public TCR beta signatures came an indication of both CMV infection and matching HLA type.

Only a few counts were recorded for this clonotype. The CDR3 extends over 15 amino acids. Per the germline V gene, CDR1 is SGHRS and CDR2 is YFSETQ. Deletions cut 0 bases from V and 2 bases from J, with 9 bases between. MiXCR, applied by TCRdb to the reads, yields one record per CDR3 protein. The repertoire has roughly 500,000 distinct CDR3 sequences, about 11% of them found once; the top ten carry roughly 10%. Sample: PBMCs. The chain carries TRBV5-1 and TRBJ1-3, with D possibly TRBD1 on 6 matching bases. The receptor was derived from a human donor in good health (CMV status not recorded). Some clones in this sample may be carry-over from other donors' samples. The chain's CDR3 is CASSLEGVPGNTIYF. The CDR3 DNA is TGCGCCAGCAGCTTGGAGGGGGTTCCTGGAAACACCATATATTTT.